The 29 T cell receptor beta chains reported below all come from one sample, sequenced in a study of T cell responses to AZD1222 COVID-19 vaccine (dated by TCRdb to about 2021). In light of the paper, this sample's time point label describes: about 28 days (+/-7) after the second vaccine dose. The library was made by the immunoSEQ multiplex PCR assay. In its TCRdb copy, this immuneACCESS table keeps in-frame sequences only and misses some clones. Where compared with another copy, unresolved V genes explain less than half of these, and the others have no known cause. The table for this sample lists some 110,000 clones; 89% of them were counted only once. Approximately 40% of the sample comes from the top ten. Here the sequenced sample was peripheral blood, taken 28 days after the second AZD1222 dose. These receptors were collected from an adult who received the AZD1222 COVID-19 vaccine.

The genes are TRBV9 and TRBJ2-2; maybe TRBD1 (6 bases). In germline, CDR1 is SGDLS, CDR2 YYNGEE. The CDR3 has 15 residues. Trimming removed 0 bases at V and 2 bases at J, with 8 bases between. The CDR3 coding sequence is TGTGCCAGCAGCGTAGAGGGACAAAACACCGGGGAGCTGTTTTTT. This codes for CASSVEGQNTGELFF.

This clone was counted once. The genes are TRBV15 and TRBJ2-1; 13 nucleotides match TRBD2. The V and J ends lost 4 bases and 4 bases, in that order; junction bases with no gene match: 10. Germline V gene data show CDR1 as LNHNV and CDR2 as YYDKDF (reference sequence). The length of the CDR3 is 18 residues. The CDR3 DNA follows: TGTGCCACCAGCACGGGACTAGCGGGAAGACCCTCTTACAATGAGCAGTTCTTC. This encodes CATSTGLAGRPSYNEQFF. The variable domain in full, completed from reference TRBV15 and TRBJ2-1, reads DAMVIQNPRYQVTQFGKPVTLSCSQTLNHNVMYWYQQKSSQAPKLLFHYYDKDFNNEADTPDNFQSRRPNTSFCFLDIRSPGLGDTAMYLCATSTGLAGRPSYNEQFFGPGTRLTVL.

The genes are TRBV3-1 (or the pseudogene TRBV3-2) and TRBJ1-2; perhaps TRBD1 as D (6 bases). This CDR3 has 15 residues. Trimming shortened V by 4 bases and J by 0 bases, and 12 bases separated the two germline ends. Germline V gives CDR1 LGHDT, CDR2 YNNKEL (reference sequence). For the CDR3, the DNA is TGTGCCAGCAGCCCCAACAGGGCCTCTAACTATGGCTACACCTTC. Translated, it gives CASSPNRASNYGYTF.

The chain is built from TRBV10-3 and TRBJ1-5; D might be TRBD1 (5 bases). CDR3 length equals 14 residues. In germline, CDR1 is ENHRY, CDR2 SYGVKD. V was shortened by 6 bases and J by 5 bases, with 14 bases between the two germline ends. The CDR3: CAISKDRDDQPQHF. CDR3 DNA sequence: TGTGCCATCAGCAAAGATCGGGACGATCAGCCCCAGCATTTT.

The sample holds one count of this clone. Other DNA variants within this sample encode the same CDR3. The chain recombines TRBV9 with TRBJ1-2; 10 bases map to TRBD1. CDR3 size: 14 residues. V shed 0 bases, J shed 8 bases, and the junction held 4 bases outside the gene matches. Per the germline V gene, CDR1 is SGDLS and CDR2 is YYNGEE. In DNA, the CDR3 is TGTGCCAGCAGCGTAGAAGGGACAGGGGTCGGCTACACCTTC. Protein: CASSVEGTGVGYTF.

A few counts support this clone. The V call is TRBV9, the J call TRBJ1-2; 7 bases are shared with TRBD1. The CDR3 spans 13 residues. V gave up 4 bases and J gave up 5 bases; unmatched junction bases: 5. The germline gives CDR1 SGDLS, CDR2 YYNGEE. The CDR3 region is CASSNDRVYGYTF. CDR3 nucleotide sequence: TGTGCCAGCAGCAATGACAGGGTTTATGGCTACACCTTC.

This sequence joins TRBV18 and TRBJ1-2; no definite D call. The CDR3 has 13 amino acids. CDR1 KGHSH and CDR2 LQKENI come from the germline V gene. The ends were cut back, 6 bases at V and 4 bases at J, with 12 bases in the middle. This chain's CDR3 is CASSIDGGYGYTF. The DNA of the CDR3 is TGTGCCAGCTCTATCGACGGAGGCTATGGCTACACCTTC.

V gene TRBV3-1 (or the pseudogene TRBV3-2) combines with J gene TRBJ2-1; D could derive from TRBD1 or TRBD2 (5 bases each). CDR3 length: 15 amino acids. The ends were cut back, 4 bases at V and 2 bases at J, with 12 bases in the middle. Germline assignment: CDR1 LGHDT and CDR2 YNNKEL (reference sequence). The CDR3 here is CASSPGTGTYNEQFF. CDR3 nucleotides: TGTGCCAGCAGCCCCGGGACGGGGACCTACAATGAGCAGTTCTTC.

The CDR3 protein is CASSLSLAGGPSGQYF. CDR3 DNA sequence: TGTGCCAGCAGCCTGTCTCTAGCGGGAGGGCCATCAGGGCAGTATTTT. This chain links TRBV27 with TRBJ2-3; 12 bases are a match to TRBD2. Germline V gene lookup returns CDR1 MNHEY and CDR2 SMNVEV (reference sequence). This CDR3 comprises 16 residues. V lost 6 bases to trimming and J lost 11 bases; unmatched junction nucleotides: 15.

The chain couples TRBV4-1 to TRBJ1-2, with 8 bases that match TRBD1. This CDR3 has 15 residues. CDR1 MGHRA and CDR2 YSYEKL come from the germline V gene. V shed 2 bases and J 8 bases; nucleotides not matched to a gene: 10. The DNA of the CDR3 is TGCGCCAGCAGCCAATCCCATGGACAGGGTCGGGGCTACACCTTC. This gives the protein CASSQSHGQGRGYTF.

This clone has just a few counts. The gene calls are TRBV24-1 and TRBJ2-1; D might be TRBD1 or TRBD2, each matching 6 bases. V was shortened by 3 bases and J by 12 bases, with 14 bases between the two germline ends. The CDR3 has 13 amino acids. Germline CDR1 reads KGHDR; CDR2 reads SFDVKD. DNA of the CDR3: TGTGCCACCAGTGATCGACCCGGGGGCTGGCAGTTCTTC. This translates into CATSDRPGGWQFF.

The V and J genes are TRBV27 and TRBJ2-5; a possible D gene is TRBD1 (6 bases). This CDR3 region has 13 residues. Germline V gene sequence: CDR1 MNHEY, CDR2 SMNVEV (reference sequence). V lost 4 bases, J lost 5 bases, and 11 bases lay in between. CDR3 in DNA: TGTGCCAGCAGTTACAGGGTTTTGGAGACCCAGTACTTC. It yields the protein CASSYRVLETQYF.

This chain's CDR3 is CASSILGNEQFF. The CDR3 DNA sequence: TGTGCCAGCAGTATATTAGGGAATGAGCAGTTCTTC. The chain carries TRBV6-5 and TRBJ2-1, with D unclear. This CDR3 has 12 residues. With 5 bases removed from V and 7 bases from J, the gap between germline ends came to 9 bases. Germline V gene data show CDR1 as MNHEY and CDR2 as SVGAGI.

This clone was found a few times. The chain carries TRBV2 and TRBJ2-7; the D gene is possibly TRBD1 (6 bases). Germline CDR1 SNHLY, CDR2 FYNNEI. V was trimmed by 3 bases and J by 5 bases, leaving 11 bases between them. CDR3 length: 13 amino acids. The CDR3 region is CASSEFQGNEQYF. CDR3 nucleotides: TGTGCCAGCAGTGAGTTTCAGGGGAACGAGCAGTACTTC.

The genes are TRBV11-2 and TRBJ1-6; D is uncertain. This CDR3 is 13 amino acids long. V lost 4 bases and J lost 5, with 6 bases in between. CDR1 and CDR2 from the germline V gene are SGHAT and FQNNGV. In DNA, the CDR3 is TGTGCCAGCAGCTCGACGGATAATTCACCCCTCCACTTT. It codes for CASSSTDNSPLHF. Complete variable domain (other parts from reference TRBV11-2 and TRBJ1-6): EAGVAQSPRYKIIEKRQSVAFWCNPISGHATLYWYQQILGQGPKLLIQFQNNGVVDDSQLPKDRFSAERLKGVDSTLKIQPAKLEDSAVYLCASSSTDNSPLHFGNGTRLTVT.

This chain's CDR3 is CAISERLAGGPAQETQYF. CDR3 nucleotides: TGTGCCATCAGTGAAAGGCTAGCGGGAGGGCCGGCCCAAGAGACCCAGTACTTC. The V gene is TRBV10-3, the J gene TRBJ2-5; 12 nucleotides match TRBD2. In germline, CDR1 is ENHRY, CDR2 SYGVKD. The V gene end was trimmed by 3 bases and the J gene end by 1 base; junction bases not matched to a gene: 9. This CDR3 has 18 residues.

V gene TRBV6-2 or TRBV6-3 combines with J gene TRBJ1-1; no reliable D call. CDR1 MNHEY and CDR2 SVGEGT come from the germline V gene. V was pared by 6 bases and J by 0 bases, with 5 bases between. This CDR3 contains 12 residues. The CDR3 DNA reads TGTGCCAGCAGCTCAGTGAACACTGAAGCTTTCTTT. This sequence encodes CASSSVNTEAFF.

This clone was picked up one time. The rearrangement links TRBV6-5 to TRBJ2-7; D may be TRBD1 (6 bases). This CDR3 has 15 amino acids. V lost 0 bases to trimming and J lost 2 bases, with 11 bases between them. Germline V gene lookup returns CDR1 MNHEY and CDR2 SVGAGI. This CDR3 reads CASSYSTPGAYEQYF. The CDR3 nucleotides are TGTGCCAGCAGTTACTCTACCCCAGGGGCCTACGAGCAGTACTTC.

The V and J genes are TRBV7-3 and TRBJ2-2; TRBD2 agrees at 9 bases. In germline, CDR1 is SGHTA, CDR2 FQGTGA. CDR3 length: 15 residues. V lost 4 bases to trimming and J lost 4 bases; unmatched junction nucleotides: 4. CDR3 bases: TGTGCCAGCAGCTCCGCGGGAGGGCGCACCGGGGAGCTGTTTTTT. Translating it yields CASSSAGGRTGELFF.

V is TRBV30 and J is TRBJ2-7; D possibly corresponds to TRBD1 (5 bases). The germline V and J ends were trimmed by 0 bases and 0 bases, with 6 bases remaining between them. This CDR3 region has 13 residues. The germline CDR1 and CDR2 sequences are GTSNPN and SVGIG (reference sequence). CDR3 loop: CAWSVDISYEQYF. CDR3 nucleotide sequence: TGTGCCTGGAGTGTGGACATCTCCTACGAGCAGTACTTC.

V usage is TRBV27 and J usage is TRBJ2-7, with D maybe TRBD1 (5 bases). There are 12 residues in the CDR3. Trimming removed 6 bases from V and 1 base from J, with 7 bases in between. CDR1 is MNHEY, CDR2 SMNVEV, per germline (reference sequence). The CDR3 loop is CASRGESYEQYF. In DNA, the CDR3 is TGTGCCAGCAGAGGGGAATCCTACGAGCAGTACTTC.

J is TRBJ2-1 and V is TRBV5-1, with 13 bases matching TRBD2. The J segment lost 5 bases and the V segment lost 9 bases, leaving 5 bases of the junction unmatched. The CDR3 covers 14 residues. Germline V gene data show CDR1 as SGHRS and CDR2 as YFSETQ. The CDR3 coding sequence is TGCGCCACACGAGGACTAGCGGGGGACAATGAGCAGTTCTTC. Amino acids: CATRGLAGDNEQFF.

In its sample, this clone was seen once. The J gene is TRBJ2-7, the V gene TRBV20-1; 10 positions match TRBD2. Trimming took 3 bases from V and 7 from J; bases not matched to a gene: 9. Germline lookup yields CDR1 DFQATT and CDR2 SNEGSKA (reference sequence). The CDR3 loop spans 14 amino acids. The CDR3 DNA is TGCAGTGCTAGTGGGCTAGCGGGAGTCCGGGAGCAGTACTTC. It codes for CSASGLAGVREQYF.

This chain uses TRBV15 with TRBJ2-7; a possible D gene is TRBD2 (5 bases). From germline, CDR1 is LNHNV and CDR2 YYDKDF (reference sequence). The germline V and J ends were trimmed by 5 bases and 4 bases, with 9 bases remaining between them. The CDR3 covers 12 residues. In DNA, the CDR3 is TGTGCCACCAGCGAGGCGGGTTACGAGCAGTACTTC. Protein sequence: CATSEAGYEQYF.

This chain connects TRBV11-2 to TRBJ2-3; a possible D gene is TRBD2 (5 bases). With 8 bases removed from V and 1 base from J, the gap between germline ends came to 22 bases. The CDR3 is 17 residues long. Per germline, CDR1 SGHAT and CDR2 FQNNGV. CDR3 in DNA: TGTGCCAGCCTCTACGGACCGGAGGTCAAAGGCACAGATACGCAGTATTTT. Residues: CASLYGPEVKGTDTQYF.

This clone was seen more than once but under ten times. Here the CDR3 reads CASSLSYTGELFF. CDR3 DNA: TGTGCCAGCAGCTTGTCTTACACCGGGGAGCTGTTTTTT. J is TRBJ2-2 and V is TRBV5-6, with unresolved D. Germline V gives CDR1 SGHDT, CDR2 YYEEEE. CDR3 length: 13 residues. V lost 1 base, J lost 3 bases, and 4 bases lay in between.

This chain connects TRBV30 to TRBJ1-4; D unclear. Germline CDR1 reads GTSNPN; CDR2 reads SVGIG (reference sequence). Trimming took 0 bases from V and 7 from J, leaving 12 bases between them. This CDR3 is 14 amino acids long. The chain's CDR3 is CAWSVGLTVEKLFF. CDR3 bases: TGTGCCTGGAGTGTGGGCCTTACCGTTGAAAAACTGTTTTTT.

The DNA of the CDR3 is TGTGCCAGCTCACCAGGGCAGGGAAGGGGCACCGGCACAGATACGCAGTATTTT. Its translation: CASSPGQGRGTGTDTQYF. This chain uses TRBV18 with TRBJ2-3; TRBD1 might be the D (5 bases). V was trimmed by 2 bases and J by 1 base, leaving 19 bases between them. Germline CDR1 and CDR2: KGHSH and LQKENI. The CDR3 is made up of 18 amino acids.

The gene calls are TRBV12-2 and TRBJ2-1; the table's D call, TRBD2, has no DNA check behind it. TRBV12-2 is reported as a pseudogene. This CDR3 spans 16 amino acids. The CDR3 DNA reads TGTGCAAGTCGCTTAGAATCGGGGAGCTCCTACAATGAGCAGTTCTTC. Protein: CASRLESGSSYNEQFF.